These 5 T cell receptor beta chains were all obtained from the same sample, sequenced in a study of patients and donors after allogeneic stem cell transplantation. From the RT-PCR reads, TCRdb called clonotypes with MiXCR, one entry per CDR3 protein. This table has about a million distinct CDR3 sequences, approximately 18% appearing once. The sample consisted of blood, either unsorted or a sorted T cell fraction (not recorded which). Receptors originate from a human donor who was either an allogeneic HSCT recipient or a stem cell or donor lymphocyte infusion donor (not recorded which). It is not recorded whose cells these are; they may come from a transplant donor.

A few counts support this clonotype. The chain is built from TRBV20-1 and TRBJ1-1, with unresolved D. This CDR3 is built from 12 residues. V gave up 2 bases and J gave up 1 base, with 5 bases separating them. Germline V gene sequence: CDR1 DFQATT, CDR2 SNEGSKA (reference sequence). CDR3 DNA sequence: TGCAGTGCTAGAAAGGGGAACACTGAAGCTTTCTTT. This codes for CSARKGNTEAFF.

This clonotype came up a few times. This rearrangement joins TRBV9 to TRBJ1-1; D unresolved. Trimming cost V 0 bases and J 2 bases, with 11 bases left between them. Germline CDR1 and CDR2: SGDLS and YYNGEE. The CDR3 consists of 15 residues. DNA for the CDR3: TGTGCCAGCAGCGTAGATAGGGCTAAAAACACTGAAGCTTTCTTT. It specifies CASSVDRAKNTEAFF.

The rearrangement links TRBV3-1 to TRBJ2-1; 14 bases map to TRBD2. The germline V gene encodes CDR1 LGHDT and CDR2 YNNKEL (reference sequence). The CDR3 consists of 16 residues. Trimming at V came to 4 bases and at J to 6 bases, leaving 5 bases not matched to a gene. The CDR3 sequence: CASSRRTSGGSNEQFF. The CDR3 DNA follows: TGTGCCAGCAGCCGCCGGACTAGCGGGGGGAGCAATGAGCAGTTCTTC.

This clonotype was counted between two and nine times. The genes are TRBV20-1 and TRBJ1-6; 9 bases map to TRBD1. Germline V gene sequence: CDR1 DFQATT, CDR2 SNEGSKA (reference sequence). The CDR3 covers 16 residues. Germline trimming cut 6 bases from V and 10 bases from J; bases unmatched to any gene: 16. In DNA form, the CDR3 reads TGCAGTGCACTGGGGGACAGGGTGAAAGGAGGGTCACCCCTCCACTTT. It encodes CSALGDRVKGGSPLHF.

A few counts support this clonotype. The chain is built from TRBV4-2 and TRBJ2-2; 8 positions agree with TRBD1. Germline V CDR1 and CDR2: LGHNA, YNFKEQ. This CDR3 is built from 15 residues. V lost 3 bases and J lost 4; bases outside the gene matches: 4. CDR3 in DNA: TGTGCCAGCAGCCAGGACAGGGTATTCACCGGGGAGCTGTTTTTT. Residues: CASSQDRVFTGELFF.